This T cell receptor (beta chain) appears in the sequencing data of a study of blood T cell repertoires in COVID-19. The overall study: Material from acute and convalescent COVID-19 was sourced from the United States, Italy and Spain. Nucleic acid was either cDNA or gDNA, and it came from T cells, B-cell-depleted T cells, or PBMCs.

This CDR3 comprises 14 residues. With 0 bases removed from V and 1 base from J, the gap between germline ends came to 6 bases. CDR1 is SEHNR and CDR2 is FQNEAQ in the germline V gene (reference sequence). Under the authors' procedure: By means of reference gene primer amplification, nucleated cell counts were estimated. Sequenced by immunoSEQ multiplex PCR; TCRdb stores in-frame clones only, minus some. From that table come the V and J calls and clone size; the DNA was used to work out D and trimming. Of around 270,000 clones listed, 80% to 85% are singletons. Seattle enrolled patients during active infection and tracked them longitudinally.

Sequencing used peripheral blood. This chain links TRBV7-9 with TRBJ1-2; possibly TRBD1 for D (5 bases). The sequence came from a person aged 65 to 79 with COVID-19, enrolled during active disease. The CDR3 reads CASSLAQVNYGYTF. DNA of the CDR3: TGTGCCAGCAGCTTAGCACAGGTTAACTATGGCTACACCTTC.